This T cell receptor beta chain was documented in a study of Ad26.COV2.S vaccination and SARS-CoV-2 variants. Study conclusions and caveats: Similar non-spike TCR breadth was observed in recipients of vaccine and of placebo.

On this clone: Its target is unknown.

Profiling relied on immunoSEQ multiplex PCR, and the TCRdb table lists in-frame clones only, not all of them. The sample includes 510,000 or so clones, about 83% seen only once; the top ten take 9.5% to 15%. Noted treatment: roughly 19 received Ad26.COV2.S at low or high dose, single or two shots; about 5 received placebo; per-sample allocation not given. Sample collection was performed on day 63 after the first vaccine or placebo injection. Trimming stripped 6 bases from V and 7 bases from J, with 16 bases between. Germline V gene sequence: CDR1 SGHTA, CDR2 FQGNSA. The CDR3 has 13 residues. The TCR sequence derives from a person between 18 and 65 years old who received the Ad26.COV2.S COVID-19 vaccine or a placebo. The source was peripheral blood, collected in a trial of Ad26.COV2.S vaccine versus placebo. V gene TRBV7-2 combines with J gene TRBJ2-7, with D perhaps TRBD1 (5 bases). This chain's CDR3 is CASRRLDPGEQYF. The CDR3 nucleotides read TGTGCCAGCAGACGGTTGGATCCAGGGGAGCAGTACTTC.